The clone carrying this T cell receptor beta chain was found a few times. The source of the sample is a study of T-cell reconstitution after alpha-beta-depleted transplantation in children. CDR1 is SGHDT and CDR2 is YYEEEE in the germline V gene. V was pared by 5 bases and J by 5 bases, with 32 bases between. The CDR3 has 20 residues. The library targeted TCRbeta and was prepared with unique molecular identifiers. TCRdb itself ran the PCR reads through MiXCR, one entry per CDR3 protein. The table shows almost 500,000 distinct CDR3 sequences, with around 13% occurring only once. The material was PBMCs from the stem cell graft donor, obtained from the stem cell graft. The chain employs TRBV5-6 and TRBJ2-1, with a possible D match to TRBD2 (6 bases). This sequence was found in a human donor who donated a stem cell graft to a child with combined immunodeficiency. CDR3 nucleotide sequence: TGTGCCAGCAGGCGGTCGGGGGTCTTCGCGAATCCAATTAAGGACAATGAGCAGTTCTTC. Translation gives CASRRSGVFANPIKDNEQFF.